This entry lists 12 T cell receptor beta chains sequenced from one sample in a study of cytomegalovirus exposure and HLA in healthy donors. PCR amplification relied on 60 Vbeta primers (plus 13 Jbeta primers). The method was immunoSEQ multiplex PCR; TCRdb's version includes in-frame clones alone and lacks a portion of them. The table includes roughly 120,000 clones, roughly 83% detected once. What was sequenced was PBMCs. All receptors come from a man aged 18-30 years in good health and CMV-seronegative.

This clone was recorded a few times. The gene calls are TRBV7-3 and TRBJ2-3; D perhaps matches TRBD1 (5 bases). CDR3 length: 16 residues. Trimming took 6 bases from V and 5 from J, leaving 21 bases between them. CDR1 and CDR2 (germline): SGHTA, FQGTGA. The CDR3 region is CASSLNQGSTGDTQYF. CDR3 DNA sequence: TGTGCCAGCAGTCTGAACCAGGGCAGTACAGGAGATACGCAGTATTTT.

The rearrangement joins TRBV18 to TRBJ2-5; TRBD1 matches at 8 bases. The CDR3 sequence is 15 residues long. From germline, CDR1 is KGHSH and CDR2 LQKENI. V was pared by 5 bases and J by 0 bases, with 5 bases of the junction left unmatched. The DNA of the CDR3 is TGTGCCAGCTCATCAAACAGGGGGTACCAAGAGACCCAGTACTTC. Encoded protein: CASSSNRGYQETQYF.

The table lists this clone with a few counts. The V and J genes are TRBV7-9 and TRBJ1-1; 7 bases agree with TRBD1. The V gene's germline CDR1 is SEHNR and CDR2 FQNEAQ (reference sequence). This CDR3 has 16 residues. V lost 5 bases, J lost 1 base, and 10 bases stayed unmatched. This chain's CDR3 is CASSPMTGWGNTEAFF. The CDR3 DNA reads TGTGCCAGCAGCCCTATGACAGGGTGGGGGAACACTGAAGCTTTCTTT.

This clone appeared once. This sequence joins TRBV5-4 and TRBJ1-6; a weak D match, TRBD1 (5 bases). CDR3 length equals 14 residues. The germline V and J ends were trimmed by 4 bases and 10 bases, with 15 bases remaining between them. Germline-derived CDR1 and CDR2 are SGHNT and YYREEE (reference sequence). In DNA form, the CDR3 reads TGTGCCAGCAGCGCACCTGGACACCAATCACCCCTCCACTTT. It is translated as CASSAPGHQSPLHF.

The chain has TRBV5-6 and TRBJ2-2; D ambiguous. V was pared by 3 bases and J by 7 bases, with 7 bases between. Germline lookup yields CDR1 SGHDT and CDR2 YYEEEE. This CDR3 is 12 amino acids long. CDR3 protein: CASSSSIGELFF. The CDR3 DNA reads TGTGCCAGCAGCTCGAGTATCGGGGAGCTGTTTTTT.

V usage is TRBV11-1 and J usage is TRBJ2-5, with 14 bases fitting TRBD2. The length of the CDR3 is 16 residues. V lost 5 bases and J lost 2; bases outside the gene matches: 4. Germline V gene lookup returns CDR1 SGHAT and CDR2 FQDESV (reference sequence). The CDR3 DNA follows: TGTGCCAGCAGCCGACGACTAGCGGGAGGGCAAGAGACCCAGTACTTC. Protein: CASSRRLAGGQETQYF.

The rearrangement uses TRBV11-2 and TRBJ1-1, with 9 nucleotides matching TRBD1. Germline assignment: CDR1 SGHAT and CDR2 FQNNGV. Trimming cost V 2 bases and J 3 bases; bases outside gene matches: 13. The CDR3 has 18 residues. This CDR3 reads CASSLSILVGDRDTEAFF. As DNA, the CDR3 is TGTGCCAGCAGCTTATCTATCCTCGTGGGGGACAGGGACACTGAAGCTTTCTTT.

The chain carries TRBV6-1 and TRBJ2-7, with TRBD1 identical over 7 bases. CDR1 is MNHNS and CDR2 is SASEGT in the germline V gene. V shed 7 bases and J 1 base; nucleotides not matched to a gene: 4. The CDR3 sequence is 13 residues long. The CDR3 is CASKGQRSYEQYF. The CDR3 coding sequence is TGTGCCAGCAAGGGACAGAGATCCTACGAGCAGTACTTC.

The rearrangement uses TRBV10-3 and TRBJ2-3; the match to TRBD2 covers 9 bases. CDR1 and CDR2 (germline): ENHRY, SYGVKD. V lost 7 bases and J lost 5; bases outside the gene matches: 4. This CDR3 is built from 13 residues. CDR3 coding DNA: TGTGCCATCAAACTAGCGGGTGAAGATACGCAGTATTTT. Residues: CAIKLAGEDTQYF.

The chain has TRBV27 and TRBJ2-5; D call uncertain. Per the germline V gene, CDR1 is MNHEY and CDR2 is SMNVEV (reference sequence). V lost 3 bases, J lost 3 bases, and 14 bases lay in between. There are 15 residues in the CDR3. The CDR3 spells CASSFDTRRKETQYF. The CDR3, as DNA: TGTGCCAGCAGTTTTGATACACGGCGGAAAGAGACCCAGTACTTC.

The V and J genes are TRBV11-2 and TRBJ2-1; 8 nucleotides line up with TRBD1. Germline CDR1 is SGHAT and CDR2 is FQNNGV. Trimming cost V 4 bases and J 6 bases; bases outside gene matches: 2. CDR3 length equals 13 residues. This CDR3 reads CASSWGQVNEQFF. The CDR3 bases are TGTGCCAGCAGCTGGGGACAGGTCAATGAGCAGTTCTTC.

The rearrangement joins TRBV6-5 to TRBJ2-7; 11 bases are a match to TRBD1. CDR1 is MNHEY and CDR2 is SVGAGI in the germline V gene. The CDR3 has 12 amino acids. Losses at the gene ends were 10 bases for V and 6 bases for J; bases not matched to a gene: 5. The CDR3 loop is CATRTGGGEQYV. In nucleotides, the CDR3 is TGTGCCACCCGGACAGGGGGCGGCGAGCAGTACGTC.